These T cell receptor beta chains were read from a single sample in a study of beta chain features in type 1 diabetes. The protocol was immunoSEQ multiplex PCR, while the TCRdb copy is restricted to in-frame clones and leaves out a portion. The sample comprises approximately 300,000 clones, more than 9.5% of which are singletons, and 0.015% rests with the top ten. Material for sequencing was naive CD4+ T cells from blood. Source of these receptors: a woman aged 30 to 39 in good health. CDR3s include the opening cysteine and the closing phenylalanine or tryptophan. The D gene is left open where the match is weak. The size of a clone is reported for some rows only, either as once, few or many, or as a class for expanded clones.

D	V	J	size	CDR3	DNA
.	TRBV19	TRBJ2-1	few	CASMFGNYNEQFF	TGTGCCAGTATGTTTGGCAACTACAATGAGCAGTTCTTC
TRBD2	TRBV7-2	TRBJ2-7	.	CASSTRTSGTYEQYF	TGTGCCAGCAGCACCCGGACTAGCGGGACCTACGAGCAGTACTTC
.	TRBV5-6	TRBJ2-5	.	CASSLRRGETQYF	TGTGCCAGCAGCTTGCGCAGGGGTGAGACCCAGTACTTC
TRBD2	TRBV5-1	TRBJ2-7	few	CASSAGLAGVNEQYF	TGCGCCAGCAGCGCGGGACTAGCGGGAGTGAACGAGCAGTACTTC
.	TRBV7-3	TRBJ2-1	.	CASSLDRNNEQFF	TGTGCCAGCAGCTTAGACAGGAACAATGAGCAGTTCTTC
TRBD2	TRBV4-2	TRBJ2-1	few	CASSQEGTTVSYNEQFF	TGTGCCAGCAGCCAAGAAGGGACTACCGTCTCCTACAATGAGCAGTTCTTC
.	TRBV4-3	TRBJ2-7	.	CASSSLSGPSYEQYF	TGCGCCAGCAGTTCCCTGAGCGGGCCCTCCTACGAGCAGTACTTC
TRBD2	TRBV7-9	TRBJ2-1	.	CASSLTSGYNEQFF	TGTGCCAGCAGCCTGACTAGCGGTTACAATGAGCAGTTCTTC
.	TRBV29-1	TRBJ2-7	few	CSVPGDLAYEQYF	TGCAGCGTTCCAGGGGACCTTGCCTACGAGCAGTACTTC
TRBD1	TRBV5-5	TRBJ2-6	few	CASSFRGTGDASGANVLTF	TGTGCCAGCAGCTTCCGTGGGACAGGGGACGCCTCTGGGGCCAACGTCCTGACTTTC
.	TRBV11-2	TRBJ2-1	few	CASSWVYTGEGEQFF	TGTGCCAGCAGCTGGGTCTACACGGGAGAGGGTGAGCAGTTCTTC
.	TRBV7-2	TRBJ1-5	once	CASSLGRAGQPQHF	TGTGCCAGCAGCTTGGGCAGGGCGGGACAGCCCCAGCATTTT
TRBD2	TRBV11-3	TRBJ2-3	.	CASSPGLAGGSGTQYF	TGTGCCAGCAGCCCGGGACTAGCGGGAGGGTCAGGTACGCAGTATTTT
TRBD2	TRBV30	TRBJ2-1	few	CAWSGRTSGSGEQFF	TGTGCCTGGAGTGGAAGGACTAGCGGGAGTGGGGAGCAGTTCTTC
.	TRBV2	TRBJ2-1	few	CASSESLGGWDEQFF	TGTGCCAGCAGTGAATCTCTCGGGGGATGGGATGAGCAGTTCTTC
.	TRBV6-6	TRBJ2-5	few	CASSEGAQYF	TGTGCCAGCAGCGAGGGGGCCCAGTACTTC
TRBD2	TRBV7-2	TRBJ2-7	few	CASSFSGNPPYEQYF	TGTGCCAGCAGCTTCAGCGGGAATCCCCCCTACGAGCAGTACTTC
TRBD1	TRBV9	TRBJ1-1	few	CASSATRGYGEAFF	TGTGCCAGCAGCGCAACCAGGGGGTATGGTGAAGCTTTCTTT
.	TRBV29-1	TRBJ2-7	few	CSVGSQGGEQYF	TGCAGCGTTGGTAGTCAGGGCGGCGAGCAGTACTTC
TRBD1	TRBV13	TRBJ2-1	few	CASSSRQGGLGQQFF	TGTGCCAGCAGCTCCCGACAGGGGGGGCTCGGTCAGCAGTTCTTC
.	TRBV18	TRBJ2-1	.	CASSPTAELSFF	TGTGCCAGCTCACCGACAGCCGAACTCTCGTTCTTC
.	TRBV18	TRBJ2-6	few	CASSPRYSSDSGANVLTF	TGTGCCAGCTCACCACGGTACTCTTCTGACTCTGGGGCCAACGTCCTGACTTTC
.	TRBV7-2	TRBJ2-3	.	CASSSYTTDTQYF	TGTGCCAGCAGCTCGTACACCACAGATACGCAGTATTTT
TRBD2	TRBV28	TRBJ2-3	.	CASSGRDTQYF	TGTGCCAGCAGCGGGAGGGATACGCAGTATTTT
.	TRBV4-3	TRBJ1-4	.	CASSQEQIGRTGEKLFF	TGCGCCAGCAGCCAAGAACAGATCGGACGGACTGGCGAAAAACTGTTTTTT
TRBD2	TRBV5-1	TRBJ2-1	.	CASSLTPGLAGTGNEQFF	TGCGCCAGCAGCTTGACCCCGGGACTAGCGGGGACAGGGAATGAGCAGTTCTTC
.	TRBV19	TRBJ2-3	few	CASSIGGSSTDTQYF	TGTGCCAGTAGTATAGGAGGGAGTTCGACAGATACGCAGTATTTT
TRBD2	TRBV2	TRBJ2-1	few	CASSSGTSPYNEQFF	TGTGCCAGCAGTTCCGGGACTAGTCCCTACAATGAGCAGTTCTTC
TRBD1	TRBV23-1	TRBJ2-5	.	CASSQSTPDRGVLQETQYF	TGCGCCAGCAGTCAATCTACGCCGGACAGGGGCGTTCTGCAAGAGACCCAGTACTTC
TRBD2	TRBV29-1	TRBJ2-7	.	CSVGLAGGNSYEQYF	TGCAGCGTTGGACTAGCGGGAGGAAACTCCTACGAGCAGTACTTC
TRBD1	TRBV4-3	TRBJ1-5	few	CASSRTGGAGQPQHF	TGCGCCAGCAGCCGGACAGGGGGCGCGGGTCAGCCCCAGCATTTT
TRBD1	TRBV7-9	TRBJ1-2	.	CASSLAAGGGGYGYTF	TGTGCCAGCAGCTTAGCCGCAGGGGGCGGTGGCTATGGCTACACCTTC
TRBD2	TRBV4-2	TRBJ2-1	few	CASSQDGTSGRREQFF	TGTGCCAGCAGCCAAGATGGGACTAGCGGTCGGCGTGAGCAGTTCTTC
.	TRBV4-3	TRBJ1-2	few	CASSHDSGIYGYTF	TGCGCCAGCAGCCATGATTCAGGAATCTATGGCTACACCTTC
TRBD1	TRBV29-1	TRBJ2-7	.	CSVRGPVHEQYF	TGCAGCGTTAGGGGGCCGGTCCACGAGCAGTACTTC
TRBD1	TRBV11-2	TRBJ2-2	few	CASSYEGAITGELFF	TGTGCCAGCAGTTACGAGGGGGCGATTACCGGGGAGCTGTTTTTT
.	TRBV9	TRBJ2-7	.	CASSVERLGRLDSYEQYF	TGTGCCAGCAGCGTAGAAAGGTTAGGGAGACTAGACTCCTACGAGCAGTACTTC
TRBD1	TRBV6-5	TRBJ1-1	.	CASSNDRGITEAFF	TGTGCCAGCAGTAACGACAGGGGAATCACTGAAGCTTTCTTT
.	TRBV7-3	TRBJ1-1	.	CASSLQQNTEAFF	TGTGCCAGCAGCTTACAACAGAACACTGAAGCTTTCTTT
TRBD2	TRBV5-4	TRBJ2-1	.	CASSRWGAGESDNEQFF	TGTGCCAGCAGCCGCTGGGGAGCGGGAGAATCAGACAATGAGCAGTTCTTC
TRBD1	TRBV28	TRBJ2-2	few	CASSVPGQGSGELFF	TGTGCCAGCAGTGTCCCGGGACAGGGAAGCGGGGAGCTGTTTTTT
.	TRBV5-4	TRBJ1-1	.	CASTRNTEAFF	TGTGCCAGCACGAGGAACACTGAAGCTTTCTTT
.	TRBV10-3	TRBJ2-3	few	CAINQAGDTQYF	TGTGCCATCAATCAAGCGGGAGATACGCAGTATTTT
.	TRBV19	TRBJ2-2	.	CASSIQGNTGELFF	TGTGCCAGTAGTATCCAGGGGAACACCGGGGAGCTGTTTTTT
.	TRBV29-1	TRBJ1-3	few	CSVESGYGNTIYF	TGCAGCGTTGAATCCGGTTATGGAAACACCATATATTTT
.	TRBV2	TRBJ2-3	.	CASSGHSGLYTDTQYF	TGTGCCAGCAGCGGACACTCGGGACTCTACACAGATACGCAGTATTTT
TRBD2	TRBV28	TRBJ2-7	.	CASSLSLAGGIEQYF	TGTGCCAGCAGTTTAAGCCTAGCGGGAGGGATCGAGCAGTACTTC